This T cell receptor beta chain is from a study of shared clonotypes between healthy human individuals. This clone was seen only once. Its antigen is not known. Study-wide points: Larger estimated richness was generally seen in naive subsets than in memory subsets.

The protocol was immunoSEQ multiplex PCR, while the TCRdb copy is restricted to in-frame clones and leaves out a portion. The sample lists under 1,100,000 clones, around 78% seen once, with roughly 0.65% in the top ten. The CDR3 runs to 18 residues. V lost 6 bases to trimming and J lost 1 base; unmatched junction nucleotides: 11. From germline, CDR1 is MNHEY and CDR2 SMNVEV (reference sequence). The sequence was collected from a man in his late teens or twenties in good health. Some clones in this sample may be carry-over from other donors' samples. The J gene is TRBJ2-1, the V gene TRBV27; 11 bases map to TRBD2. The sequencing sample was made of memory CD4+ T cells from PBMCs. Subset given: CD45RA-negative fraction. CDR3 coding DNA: TGTGCCAGCAGAATACCCTACACTAGCGGGAGTTCCTACAATGAGCAGTTCTTC. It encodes CASRIPYTSGSSYNEQFF.